The table lists the clone carrying this TCR beta chain with a few counts. This sample is part of a study of blood T cell repertoires in COVID-19. This table comes from immunoSEQ multiplex PCR, and its TCRdb copy is limited to in-frame clones, with some not included. The sample records more than 95,000 clones, approximately 87% being singletons. The sequencing input was peripheral blood. The sequence was obtained from a man between 25 and 39 years old with acute or convalescent COVID-19.

CDR3 sequence: CASSLGDRGGEKLFF. In DNA, the CDR3 is TGCGCCAGCAGCTTGGGGGACAGGGGAGGTGAAAAACTGTTTTTT. This chain uses TRBV5-1 with TRBJ1-4, with 10 bases identical to TRBD1. Germline V gene data show CDR1 as SGHRS and CDR2 as YFSETQ. The CDR3 is 15 amino acids. The V gene end was trimmed by 0 bases and the J gene end by 7 bases; junction bases not matched to a gene: 3.